These 5 T cell receptor beta chains originate from one sample sequenced in a study of CD8+CD57+ T cells in acquired aplastic anemia. Profiles of TCR beta VDJ and CDR3 were generated from a genomic DNA template. TCRdb re-analysed the reads in MiXCR, keeping a single row per CDR3 protein. The table shows approximately 180,000 distinct CDR3 sequences, with about 60% occurring only once. All sequencing subjects had displayed CD8+CD57+ cell expansion on flow cytometry. The specimen sequenced was sorted CD4+, CD8+, or CD8+CD57+ T cells (not recorded which) from PBMCs. The receptor set was obtained from a human donor with aplastic anemia.

This chain uses TRBV20-1 with TRBJ2-7; weak D call: TRBD2 (6 bases). The V gene lost 2 bases and the J gene lost 2 bases, with 19 bases spanning the gap. Germline values: CDR1 DFQATT, CDR2 SNEGSKA (reference sequence). This CDR3 is built from 16 residues. The CDR3 loop reads CSARSLGGGGAYEQYF. The CDR3 nucleotides read TGCAGTGCTAGAAGCTTGGGAGGAGGAGGAGCCTACGAGCAGTACTTC.

For this clonotype: This CDR3 is missing its conserved last phenylalanine or tryptophan, likely due to a read error. The DNA is left out, because the CDR3 cannot be placed on it with certainty; the CDR3 is given as TCRdb lists it. The rearrangement links TRBV19 to TRBJ2-2; TRBD2, as called in the table, went unchecked against the DNA. CDR1 LNHDA and CDR2 SQIVND come from the germline V gene (reference sequence). The CDR3 is made up of 17 amino acids, end residues included. The CDR3 reads CASSSSSGGANTGELSL.

This clonotype has at least ten counts. The rearrangement joins TRBV25-1 to TRBJ1-1; TRBD1 aligns across 9 bases. The CDR3 covers 15 residues. The V gene's germline CDR1 is MGHDK and CDR2 SYGVNS. The V segment lost 7 bases and the J segment 11 bases; nucleotides outside the gene matches: 17. CDR3 nucleotide sequence: TGTGCCAGCATCGGGACAGGGAGAGAGGAGGTTGGGGCTTTCTTT. This translates into CASIGTGREEVGAFF.

The chain combines TRBV4-3 with TRBJ2-7; 7 positions match TRBD2. This CDR3 is built from 16 residues. Germline lookup yields CDR1 LGHNA and CDR2 YSLEER. With V trimmed by 1 base and J by 1 base, 7 bases remained unmatched. In nucleotides, the CDR3 is TGCGCCAGCAGCCAAGGGGCTAGCGGTTATTCCTACGAGCAGTACTTC. Translating gives CASSQGASGYSYEQYF.

This clonotype was picked up one time. The chain links TRBV19 to TRBJ2-2; perhaps TRBD1 as D (6 bases). In germline, CDR1 is LNHDA, CDR2 SQIVND (reference sequence). This CDR3 comprises 14 residues. V dropped 7 bases and J dropped 7 bases, with 16 bases sitting between them. The CDR3 nucleotides read TGTGCCAGTACCTTACAGGGTGCCGGCGGGGAGCTGTTTTTT. This gives the protein CASTLQGAGGELFF.